Listed here are 3 T cell receptor beta chains from one sample, sequenced in a study of T cell responses to AZD1222 COVID-19 vaccine. Measured with immunoSEQ multiplex PCR; TCRdb has only the in-frame clones, and not every one. The sample records around 170,000 clones, roughly 93% being singletons. This specimen was peripheral blood, taken on day 0 of AZD1222 vaccination. These receptors originate from an adult in good health.

The J gene is TRBJ1-1, the V gene TRBV28; D is perhaps TRBD1 (5 bases). Germline lookup yields CDR1 MDHEN and CDR2 SYDVKM. CDR3 length: 14 amino acids. V lost 2 bases to trimming and J lost 5 bases, with 12 bases between them. The DNA for the CDR3 is TGTGCCAGCAGTTTAAGGCAGGGCCGAACTGAAGCTTTCTTT. Its protein product is CASSLRQGRTEAFF.

This chain joins TRBV29-1 and TRBJ2-4; D ambiguous. The CDR3 runs to 15 residues. Germline V lookup: CDR1 SQVTM, CDR2 ANQGSEA. The ends were cut back, 1 base at V and 1 base at J, with 11 bases in the middle. The CDR3 DNA reads as TGCAGCGTTGAAGTGGGCTTGCCGGCCAAAAACATTCAGTACTTC. This codes for CSVEVGLPAKNIQYF.

The V and J genes are TRBV4-1 and TRBJ1-2; tentative D call: TRBD1 (6 bases). The CDR3 covers 17 residues. V dropped 0 bases and J dropped 3 bases, with 17 bases sitting between them. The V gene's germline CDR1 is MGHRA and CDR2 YSYEKL. In DNA form, the CDR3 reads TGCGCCAGCAGCCAAGATCCGTCGGGGGGGGCAGACTATGGCTACACCTTC. It specifies CASSQDPSGGADYGYTF.